One sample yielded the 23 T cell receptor beta chains listed below, sequenced in a study of cytomegalovirus exposure and HLA in healthy donors. 60 Vbeta and 13 Jbeta primers were used in PCR. The protocol was immunoSEQ multiplex PCR, while the TCRdb copy is restricted to in-frame clones and leaves out a portion. Of approximately 300,000 clones listed, over 70% are singletons. The sequencing input was PBMCs. The receptors were gathered from a girl between 2 and 10 years old in good health and CMV-seronegative.

This clone was recorded a few times. The V gene is TRBV12-5, the J gene TRBJ1-1; 7 bases are a match to TRBD1. The CDR3 is 12 residues long. The germline CDR1 and CDR2 sequences are LGHNT and FRNRAP. The J segment lost 4 bases and the V segment lost 6 bases, leaving 2 bases of the junction unmatched. CDR3 residues: CASGQGGTEAFF. The DNA of the CDR3 is TGTGCTAGTGGGCAGGGGGGCACTGAAGCTTTCTTT.

The CDR3 nucleotides read TGTGCCAGCAGCGTAGGATCCCTAGCGGGGGAGACCCAGTACTTC. This gives the protein CASSVGSLAGETQYF. The rearrangement uses TRBV9 and TRBJ2-5, with 9 bases identical to TRBD2. This CDR3 contains 15 residues. Germline V lookup: CDR1 SGDLS, CDR2 YYNGEE. After removal of 0 bases from V and 5 bases from J, the junction contained 5 bases not matched to a gene.

The chain joins TRBV12-1 to TRBJ2-7; no DNA check was done on the table's D call, TRBD2. TRBV12-1 is shown as a pseudogene. This CDR3 is 16 amino acids long. Written as DNA, the CDR3 is TGTGCCAGCAGCTTTCGTAGCGGGCGCCTCTCCTACGAGCAGTACTTC. This codes for CASSFRSGRLSYEQYF.

This chain uses TRBV7-6 with TRBJ2-1; 9 bases line up with TRBD2. From germline, CDR1 is SGHVS and CDR2 FNYEAQ. CDR3 length equals 20 residues. Trimming took 5 bases from V and 8 from J; bases not matched to a gene: 25. In nucleotides, the CDR3 is TGTGCCAGCAGCAATATCGGGGTAGCGGGAGTACTTTCTACTTGGGATGAGCAGTTCTTC. It is translated as CASSNIGVAGVLSTWDEQFF.

The chain joins TRBV7-9 to TRBJ2-7, with a weak D call TRBD2 (6 bases). The ends were cut back, 3 bases at V and 5 bases at J, with 26 bases in the middle. The CDR3 runs 18 residues. The germline gives CDR1 SEHNR, CDR2 FQNEAQ (reference sequence). CDR3 bases: TGTGCCAGCAGCTTTACCTACACTGGACGGGGGAGTGAAGACGAGCAGTACTTC. Amino acids: CASSFTYTGRGSEDEQYF.

The rearrangement uses TRBV12-5 and TRBJ1-1; 7 bases agree with TRBD1. This CDR3 spans 16 amino acids. Germline V gene sequence: CDR1 LGHNT, CDR2 FRNRAP. The ends lost 5 bases at V and 5 bases at J; junction bases unmatched: 14. The CDR3 region has the DNA TGTGCTAGTGGTCGGACTACAGGGGTTCAGAGTACTGAAGCTTTCTTT. Its protein product is CASGRTTGVQSTEAFF.

The chain links TRBV4-1 to TRBJ2-7, with 14 bases identical to TRBD2. The CDR3 has 15 residues. V gave up 3 bases and J gave up 6 bases; unmatched junction bases: 4. In germline, CDR1 is MGHRA, CDR2 YSYEKL. The DNA for the CDR3 is TGCGCCAGCAGCCAGGGACTAGCGGGAGAGAGCGAGCAGTACTTC. Encoded protein: CASSQGLAGESEQYF.

V usage is TRBV9 and J usage is TRBJ1-4; 8 nucleotides match TRBD1. From germline, CDR1 is SGDLS and CDR2 YYNGEE. CDR3 size: 15 residues. J lost 7 bases, V lost 3 bases, and 8 bases had no gene match. The CDR3: CASSGRQGLSEKLFF. CDR3 in DNA: TGTGCCAGCAGCGGCCGACAGGGGCTCTCTGAAAAACTGTTTTTT.

The chain uses TRBV13 and TRBJ2-1; TRBD1 might be the D (6 bases). Germline V gene lookup returns CDR1 PRHDT and CDR2 FYEKMQ (reference sequence). The CDR3 length is 16 residues. V lost 10 bases and J 4 bases, leaving 23 bases between the germline ends. Written as DNA, the CDR3 is TGTGCCACCAATCCCCAGGGGAATCGACCATACAATGAGCAGTTCTTC. Amino acids: CATNPQGNRPYNEQFF.

This clone was observed once. The chain recombines TRBV28 with TRBJ1-5; TRBD1 is a possible D gene (6 bases). The ends were cut back, 3 bases at V and 6 bases at J, with 15 bases in the middle. CDR1 and CDR2 (germline): MDHEN, SYDVKM. The CDR3 runs 15 residues. This chain's CDR3 is CASSLVTGRSQPQHF. The CDR3 DNA sequence: TGTGCCAGCAGTTTGGTTACAGGGCGGAGTCAGCCCCAGCATTTT.

J is TRBJ1-2 and V is TRBV2, with 7 bases lining up with TRBD1. The CDR3 spans 12 residues. Germline trimming cut 9 bases from V and 11 bases from J; bases unmatched to any gene: 12. CDR1 is SNHLY, CDR2 FYNNEI, per germline. The CDR3, as DNA: TGTGCCAGTGACCCCGGGACAGAGTGGTACACCTTC. Translating gives CASDPGTEWYTF.

The CDR3 region has the DNA TGTGCCAGTAGGTTCGGACAGGGGATTTATAGCAATCAGCCCCAGCATTTT. Translating it yields CASRFGQGIYSNQPQHF. The rearrangement joins TRBV19 to TRBJ1-5, with 9 bases identical to TRBD1. With 6 bases clipped from V and 0 bases from J, the junction kept 9 bases outside the gene matches. This CDR3 spans 17 amino acids. In germline, CDR1 is LNHDA, CDR2 SQIVND (reference sequence).

This chain uses TRBV15 with TRBJ1-1; D may be TRBD1 (6 bases). The CDR3 is 14 amino acids. The germline V gene encodes CDR1 LNHNV and CDR2 YYDKDF (reference sequence). Between the trimmed V and J ends, which lost 1 base and 4 bases, there was a span of 10 bases. The CDR3 bases are TGTGCCACCAGCAGAGGATTCAGGGGCACTGAAGCTTTCTTT. Protein: CATSRGFRGTEAFF.

The table lists this clone with a few counts. The V call is TRBV18, the J call TRBJ2-3, with 9 bases aligning to TRBD1. The J segment lost 0 bases and the V segment lost 3 bases, leaving 19 bases of the junction unmatched. The CDR3 extends over 21 amino acids. Germline V CDR1 and CDR2: KGHSH, LQKENI. Written as DNA, the CDR3 is TGTGCCAGCTCACCGTTCGTGAGGGGACAGGGTTTCCAAACTAGCACAGATACGCAGTATTTT. Translated, it gives CASSPFVRGQGFQTSTDTQYF.

This chain uses TRBV6-5 with TRBJ2-1, with TRBD2 matching 9 bases. This CDR3 is built from 16 residues. Per germline, CDR1 MNHEY and CDR2 SVGAGI. Losses at the gene ends were 0 bases for V and 6 bases for J; bases not matched to a gene: 6. The CDR3 sequence is CASSYSLAGGSNEQFF. CDR3 bases: TGTGCCAGCAGTTACTCACTAGCGGGTGGCTCCAATGAGCAGTTCTTC.

This chain joins TRBV30 and TRBJ2-1; 10 nucleotides align to TRBD2. V shed 8 bases, J shed 7 bases, and the junction held 8 bases outside the gene matches. The CDR3 loop spans 13 amino acids. The V gene's germline CDR1 is GTSNPN and CDR2 SVGIG (reference sequence). CDR3 in amino acids: CAGGTSANNEQFF. CDR3 in DNA: TGTGCCGGCGGGACTAGCGCGAATAATGAGCAGTTCTTC. Drawing the rest from reference TRBV30 and TRBJ2-1, the complete variable domain is SQTIHQWPATLVQPVGSPLSLECTVEGTSNPNLYWYRQAAGRGLQLLFYSVGIGQISSEVPQNLSASRPQDRQFILSSKKLLLSDSGFYLCAGGTSANNEQFFGPGTRLTVL.

The J gene is TRBJ2-5, the V gene TRBV5-1; D unclear. V was cut by 4 bases and J by 4 bases, with 20 bases left in between. Looked up from germline, CDR1 is SGHRS and CDR2 is YFSETQ. The CDR3 length is 16 residues. DNA for the CDR3: TGCGCCAGCAGCCGGAAACCTACAGTAACCCCAGAGACCCAGTACTTC. This sequence encodes CASSRKPTVTPETQYF.

The genes are TRBV14 and TRBJ1-1; TRBD1 might be the D (6 bases). CDR3 length: 15 amino acids. With 3 bases removed from V and 4 bases from J, the gap between germline ends came to 15 bases. Germline-derived CDR1 and CDR2 are SGHDN and FVKESK. The CDR3: CASSQTQGIGTEAFF. The DNA for the CDR3 is TGTGCCAGCAGCCAGACCCAGGGGATCGGCACTGAAGCTTTCTTT.

The chain recombines TRBV6-5 with TRBJ2-4, with 9 positions matching TRBD1. V gave up 4 bases and J gave up 1 base; unmatched junction bases: 2. CDR3 length equals 15 residues. Germline V gene lookup returns CDR1 MNHEY and CDR2 SVGAGI. CDR3 bases: TGTGCCAGCAGTTCACAGGGGGCGGCCAAAAACATTCAGTACTTC. Translating it yields CASSSQGAAKNIQYF.

This chain joins TRBV6-5 and TRBJ1-2; D unclear. The V gene's germline CDR1 is MNHEY and CDR2 SVGAGI. The CDR3 totals 12 residues. The V end lost 6 bases, the J end lost 8 bases, and 13 bases lay between the germline ends. The CDR3: CASRRWESGYTF. The CDR3 nucleotides read TGTGCCAGCAGACGCTGGGAGAGCGGCTACACCTTC.

This clone has more than one count but fewer than ten. V is TRBV19 and J is TRBJ1-2; the match to TRBD1 covers 7 bases. Germline V gene data show CDR1 as LNHDA and CDR2 as SQIVND (reference sequence). The CDR3 runs 16 residues. J gave up 3 bases and V 5 bases, and 12 bases lay outside the gene matches. This CDR3 is CASSRTAGGPYYGYTF. For the CDR3, the DNA is TGTGCCAGTAGTCGGACGGCAGGGGGTCCTTACTATGGCTACACCTTC.

The table lists this clone with a few counts. J is TRBJ1-1 and V is TRBV13, with 7 bases aligning to TRBD1. J lost 4 bases, V lost 11 bases, and 10 bases had no gene match. Germline assignment: CDR1 PRHDT and CDR2 FYEKMQ (reference sequence). The CDR3 is 13 amino acids. CDR3 in DNA: TGTGCCGGGACAGCCCTAGGAGCCACTGAAGCTTTCTTT. Its translation: CAGTALGATEAFF.

This clone came up a few times. This rearrangement joins TRBV9 to TRBJ1-1; 8 bases fit TRBD1. The CDR3 runs to 15 residues. Trimming cost V 4 bases and J 4 bases; bases outside gene matches: 9. Per the germline V gene, CDR1 is SGDLS and CDR2 is YYNGEE. CDR3 nucleotide sequence: TGTGCCAGCAGCCCCTCAGGGGGCGCCGGCACTGAAGCTTTCTTT. This gives the protein CASSPSGGAGTEAFF. The variable domain in full, completed from reference TRBV9 and TRBJ1-1, reads DSGVTQTPKHLITATGQRVTLRCSPRSGDLSVYWYQQSLDQGLQFLIQYYNGEERAKGNILERFSAQQFPDLHSELNLSSLELGDSALYFCASSPSGGAGTEAFFGQGTRLTVV.